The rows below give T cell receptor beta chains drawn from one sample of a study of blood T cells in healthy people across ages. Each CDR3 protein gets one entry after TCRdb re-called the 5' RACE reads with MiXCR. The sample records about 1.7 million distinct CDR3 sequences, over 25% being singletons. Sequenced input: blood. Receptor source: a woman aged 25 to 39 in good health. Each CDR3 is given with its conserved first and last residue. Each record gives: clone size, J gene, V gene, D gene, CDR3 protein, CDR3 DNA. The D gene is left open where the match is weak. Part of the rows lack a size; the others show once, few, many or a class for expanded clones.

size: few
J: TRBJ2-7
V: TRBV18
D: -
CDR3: CASSPGAREQYF
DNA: TGTGCCAGCTCACCAGGGGCTAGGGAGCAGTACTTC

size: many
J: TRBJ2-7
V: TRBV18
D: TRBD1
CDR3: CASSRTQGQGLEQYF
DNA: TGTGCCAGCTCTCGTACACAGGGACAGGGACTCGAGCAGTACTTC

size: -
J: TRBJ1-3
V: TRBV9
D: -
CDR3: CASSVDGIRPTSGNTIYF
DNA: TGTGCCAGCAGCGTAGACGGTATTCGGCCCACTTCTGGAAACACCATATATTTT

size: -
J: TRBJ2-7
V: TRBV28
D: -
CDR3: CASSGPNRRQYF
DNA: TGTGCCAGCAGTGGCCCGAATAGGCGGCAGTACTTC

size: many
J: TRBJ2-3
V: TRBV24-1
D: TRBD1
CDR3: CATSDTTGGIGTQYF
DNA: TGTGCCACCAGTGATACGACAGGGGGTATAGGTACGCAGTATTTT

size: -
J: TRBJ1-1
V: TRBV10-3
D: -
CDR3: CAISEGGSTEAFF
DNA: TGTGCCATCAGTGAAGGGGGAAGCACTGAAGCTTTCTTT

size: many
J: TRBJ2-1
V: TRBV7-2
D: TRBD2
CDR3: CASSLVTSGGAISSEQFF
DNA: TGTGCCAGCAGCTTAGTTACCAGCGGGGGGGCCATTAGTAGTGAGCAGTTCTTC

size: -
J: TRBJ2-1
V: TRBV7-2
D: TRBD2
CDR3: CASSLAREREMFF
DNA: TGTGCCAGCAGCTTAGCGCGGGAGCGGGAGATGTTCTTC

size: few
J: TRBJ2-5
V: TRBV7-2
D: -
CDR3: CASSLGRPRTGGETQYF
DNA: TGTGCCAGCAGCTTAGGGAGGCCACGGACTGGGGGAGAGACCCAGTACTTC

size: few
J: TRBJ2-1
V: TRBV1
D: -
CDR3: CTSSQPLERPSYNEQFF
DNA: TGCACCAGCAGCCAACCGCTAGAGCGGCCCTCCTACAATGAGCAGTTCTTC

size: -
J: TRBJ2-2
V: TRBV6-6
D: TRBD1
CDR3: CASKRQGIGELFF
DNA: TGTGCCAGCAAGAGACAGGGAATCGGGGAGCTGTTTTTT

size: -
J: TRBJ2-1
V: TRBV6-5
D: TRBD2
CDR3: CASSYLRGRNSNEQFF
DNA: TGTGCCAGCAGTTACCTTCGCGGGAGGAATAGCAATGAGCAGTTCTTC

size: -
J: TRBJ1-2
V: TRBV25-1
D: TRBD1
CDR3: CASSGGQGIDYGYTF
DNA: TGTGCCAGCAGTGGGGGACAGGGAATAGACTATGGCTACACCTTC

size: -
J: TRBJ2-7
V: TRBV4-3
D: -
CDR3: CANSQVQGSEQYF
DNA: TGCGCCAACAGCCAAGTCCAGGGTTCCGAGCAGTACTTC

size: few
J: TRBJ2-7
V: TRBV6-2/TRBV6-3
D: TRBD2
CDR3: CASSYTSGRIYEQYF
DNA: TGTGCCAGCAGTTACACCAGCGGGAGGATATACGAGCAGTACTTC

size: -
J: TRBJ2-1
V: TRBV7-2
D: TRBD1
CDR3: CASSFTGQLGNEQFF
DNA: TGTGCCAGCAGCTTCACGGGACAGTTGGGCAATGAGCAGTTCTTC

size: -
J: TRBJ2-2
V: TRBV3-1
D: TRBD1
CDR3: CASSILSAGGRSGELFF
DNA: TGTGCCAGCTCAATCCTTTCGGCAGGGGGAAGGTCCGGGGAGCTGTTTTTT

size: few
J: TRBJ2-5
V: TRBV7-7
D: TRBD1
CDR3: CASSFQGAATQYF
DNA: TGTGCCAGCAGCTTCCAGGGGGCAGCGACCCAGTACTTC

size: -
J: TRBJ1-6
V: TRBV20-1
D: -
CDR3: CSARYGGAGSPLHF
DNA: TGCAGTGCCAGATATGGGGGGGCGGGTTCACCCCTCCACTTT

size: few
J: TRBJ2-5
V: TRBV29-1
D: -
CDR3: CSARETLGETQYF
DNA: TGCAGCGCGAGGGAGACGTTGGGAGAGACCCAGTACTTC

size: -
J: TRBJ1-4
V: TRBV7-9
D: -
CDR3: CASSSYSRARDEKLFF
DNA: TGTGCCAGCAGCTCCTACTCCAGGGCGCGAGACGAAAAACTGTTTTTT

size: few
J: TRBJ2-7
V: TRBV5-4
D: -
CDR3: CASSFFGQGRGEQYF
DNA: TGTGCCAGCAGCTTCTTCGGGCAGGGGAGGGGCGAGCAGTACTTC

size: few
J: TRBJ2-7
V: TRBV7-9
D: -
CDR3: CASSTGRRDPYEQYF
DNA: TGTGCCAGCTCTACGGGGAGGAGGGACCCCTACGAGCAGTACTTC

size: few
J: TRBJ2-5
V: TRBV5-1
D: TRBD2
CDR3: CASTTRGLQHLDKKGETQYF
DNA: TGCGCCAGCACCACGAGGGGACTACAACACCTCGATAAAAAAGGAGAGACCCAGTACTTC

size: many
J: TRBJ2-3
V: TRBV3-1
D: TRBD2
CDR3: CASSQDIGGRRGDTQYF
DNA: TGTGCCAGCAGCCAAGATATCGGCGGGAGGCGGGGAGATACGCAGTATTTT

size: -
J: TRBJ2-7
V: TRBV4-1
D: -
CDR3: CASSQDQGWTYEQYF
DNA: TGCGCCAGCAGCCAAGATCAGGGTTGGACCTACGAGCAGTACTTC

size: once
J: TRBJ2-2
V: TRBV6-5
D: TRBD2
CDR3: CASLGRAGERFF
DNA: TGTGCCAGCCTTGGGAGGGCCGGGGAGCGGTTTTTT

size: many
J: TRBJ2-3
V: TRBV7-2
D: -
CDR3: CASSLGIATTDTQYF
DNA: TGTGCCAGCAGCTTAGGTATAGCGACCACAGATACGCAGTATTTT

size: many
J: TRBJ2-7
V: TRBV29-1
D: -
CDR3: CSVEIGHGYEQYF
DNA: TGCAGCGTTGAAATAGGGCATGGCTACGAGCAGTACTTC

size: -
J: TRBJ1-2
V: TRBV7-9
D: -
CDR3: CASSSRQNYGYTF
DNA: TGTGCCAGCAGCTCCCGACAGAACTATGGCTACACCTTC

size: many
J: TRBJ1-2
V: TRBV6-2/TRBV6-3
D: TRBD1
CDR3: CASSYSGTGPSRGYTF
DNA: TGTGCCAGCAGTTACTCCGGGACAGGTCCCTCACGGGGCTACACCTTC

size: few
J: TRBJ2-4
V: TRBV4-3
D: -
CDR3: CASSQEGSGLAKNIQYF
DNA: TGCGCCAGCAGCCAAGAAGGGAGCGGTTTAGCCAAAAACATTCAGTACTTC

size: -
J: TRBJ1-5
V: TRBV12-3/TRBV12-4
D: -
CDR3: CASSLAQYSNQPQHF
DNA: TGTGCCAGCAGTTTGGCGCAGTATAGCAATCAGCCCCAGCATTTT

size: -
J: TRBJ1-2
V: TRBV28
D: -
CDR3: CASSFRVGNYGYTF
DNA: TGTGCCAGCAGTTTCCGGGTAGGGAACTATGGCTACACCTTC

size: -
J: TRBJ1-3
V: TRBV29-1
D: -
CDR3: CSVEQGAGNTIYF
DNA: TGCAGCGTTGAACAGGGAGCTGGAAACACCATATATTTT

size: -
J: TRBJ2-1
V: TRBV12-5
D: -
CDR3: CASGLGAQGNEQFF
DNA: TGTGCTAGTGGTTTGGGGGCTCAGGGCAATGAGCAGTTCTTC

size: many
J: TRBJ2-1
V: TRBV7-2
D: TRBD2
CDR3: CASSLAGGGDEQFF
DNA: TGTGCCAGCAGCTTGGCGGGAGGAGGGGATGAGCAGTTCTTC

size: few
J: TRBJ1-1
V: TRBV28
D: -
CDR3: CASSLFEARLPNTEAFF
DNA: TGTGCCAGCAGTTTATTCGAGGCCAGGTTGCCGAACACTGAAGCTTTCTTT